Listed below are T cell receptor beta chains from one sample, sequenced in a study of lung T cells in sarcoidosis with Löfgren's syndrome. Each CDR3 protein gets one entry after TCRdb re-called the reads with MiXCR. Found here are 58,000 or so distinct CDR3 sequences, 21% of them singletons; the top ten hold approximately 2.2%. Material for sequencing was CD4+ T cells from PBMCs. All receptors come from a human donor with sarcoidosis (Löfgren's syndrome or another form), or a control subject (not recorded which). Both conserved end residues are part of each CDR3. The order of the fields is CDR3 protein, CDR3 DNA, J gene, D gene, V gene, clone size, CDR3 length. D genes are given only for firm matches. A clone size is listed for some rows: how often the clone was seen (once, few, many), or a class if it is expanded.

CDR3aa: CASSKKGTSGVQGNEQFF
CDR3nt: TGCGCCAGCAGCAAGAAGGGGACTAGCGGAGTGCAAGGGAATGAGCAGTTCTTC
j_gene: TRBJ2-1
d_gene: TRBD2
v_gene: TRBV4-3
abundance: many
len: 18

CDR3aa: CASSYGVWTDTQYF
CDR3nt: TGTGCCAGCAGTTACGGGGTCTGGACAGATACGCAGTATTTT
j_gene: TRBJ2-3
d_gene: .
v_gene: TRBV6-6
abundance: many
len: 14

CDR3aa: CASSQDSKETQYF
CDR3nt: TGTGCCAGCAGCCAAGACAGTAAAGAGACCCAGTACTTC
j_gene: TRBJ2-5
d_gene: .
v_gene: TRBV4-2
abundance: many
len: 13

CDR3aa: CASSFAAPRHMRQDDF
CDR3nt: TGTGCCAGCAGTTTTGCCGCACCGCGGCACATGCGACAGGACGATTTT
j_gene: TRBJ2-3
d_gene: .
v_gene: TRBV28
abundance: many
len: 16

CDR3aa: CASSPSWAGTDPQHF
CDR3nt: TGTGCCAGCAGCCCAAGCTGGGCGGGGACGGATCCCCAGCATTTT
j_gene: TRBJ1-5
d_gene: .
v_gene: TRBV5-6
abundance: few
len: 15

CDR3aa: CASSLSSAGLNEQFF
CDR3nt: TGTGCCAGCAGTTTATCCAGTGCCGGGCTGAATGAGCAGTTCTTC
j_gene: TRBJ2-1
d_gene: .
v_gene: TRBV28
abundance: .
len: 15

CDR3aa: CASSIERQGYNEQFF
CDR3nt: TGTGCCAGTAGTATAGAACGTCAGGGCTACAATGAGCAGTTCTTC
j_gene: TRBJ2-1
d_gene: .
v_gene: TRBV19
abundance: few
len: 15

CDR3aa: CSVGELGYEQYF
CDR3nt: TGCAGCGTTGGTGAGCTGGGCTACGAGCAGTACTTC
j_gene: TRBJ2-7
d_gene: .
v_gene: TRBV29-1
abundance: .
len: 12

CDR3aa: CASRSGGATNEKLFF
CDR3nt: TGTGCCAGCAGGAGCGGGGGTGCAACTAATGAAAAACTGTTTTTT
j_gene: TRBJ1-4
d_gene: .
v_gene: TRBV6-1
abundance: many
len: 15

CDR3aa: CSARGTESTDTQYF
CDR3nt: TGCAGTGCTAGAGGGACAGAAAGCACAGATACGCAGTATTTT
j_gene: TRBJ2-3
d_gene: .
v_gene: TRBV20-1
abundance: many
len: 14

CDR3aa: CASSFPGGSLNTEAFF
CDR3nt: TGCGCCAGCAGCTTCCCGGGGGGATCATTGAACACTGAAGCTTTCTTT
j_gene: TRBJ1-1
d_gene: .
v_gene: TRBV5-1
abundance: .
len: 16

CDR3aa: CASSLGAFAGNTVYF
CDR3nt: TGCGCCAGCAGCTTGGGGGCGTTTGCTGGAAACACCGTATATTTT
j_gene: TRBJ1-3
d_gene: .
v_gene: TRBV5-1
abundance: .
len: 15

CDR3aa: CASCIQGAGQPQHF
CDR3nt: TGTGCCAGTTGTATACAGGGGGCAGGGCAGCCCCAGCATTTT
j_gene: TRBJ1-5
d_gene: TRBD1
v_gene: TRBV19
abundance: .
len: 14

CDR3aa: CASSSWSSETQYF
CDR3nt: TGTGCCAGTAGTTCTTGGAGTAGTGAGACCCAGTACTTC
j_gene: TRBJ2-5
d_gene: .
v_gene: TRBV19
abundance: few
len: 13

CDR3aa: CASNPGQGRNTEAFF
CDR3nt: TGTGCCAGCAATCCGGGACAGGGGAGGAACACTGAAGCTTTCTTT
j_gene: TRBJ1-1
d_gene: TRBD1
v_gene: TRBV12-3/TRBV12-4
abundance: .
len: 15

CDR3aa: CASSYSARGRRTDTQYF
CDR3nt: TGTGCCAGCAGTTACTCGGCCAGGGGGCGACGCACAGATACGCAGTATTTT
j_gene: TRBJ2-3
d_gene: TRBD1
v_gene: TRBV6-6
abundance: many
len: 17

CDR3aa: CASSVAQGGRAGVPINTGELFF
CDR3nt: TGTGCCAGTAGTGTGGCTCAAGGCGGGAGGGCCGGGGTCCCAATTAACACCGGGGAGCTGTTTTTT
j_gene: TRBJ2-2
d_gene: TRBD2
v_gene: TRBV19
abundance: few
len: 22

CDR3aa: CASSQAGTVRGDTQYF
CDR3nt: TGTGCCAGCAGCCAAGCCGGGACAGTAAGAGGCGATACGCAGTATTTT
j_gene: TRBJ2-3
d_gene: TRBD1
v_gene: TRBV4-2
abundance: few
len: 16

CDR3aa: CASSLRVLSGANVLTF
CDR3nt: TGTGCCAGCAGCTTACGCGTCCTGTCCGGGGCCAACGTCCTGACTTTC
j_gene: TRBJ2-6
d_gene: .
v_gene: TRBV7-2
abundance: many
len: 16

CDR3aa: CASRPTSGEVTDTQYF
CDR3nt: TGTGCCAGCAGACCCACTAGCGGCGAGGTCACAGATACGCAGTATTTT
j_gene: TRBJ2-3
d_gene: TRBD2
v_gene: TRBV2
abundance: .
len: 16

CDR3aa: CASQGQGDTEAFF
CDR3nt: TGTGCCAGTCAAGGACAGGGTGACACTGAAGCTTTCTTT
j_gene: TRBJ1-1
d_gene: TRBD1
v_gene: TRBV2
abundance: .
len: 13

CDR3aa: CASSKGLGRFF
CDR3nt: TGTGCCAGCAGTAAAGGACTGGGCAGGTTCTTC
j_gene: TRBJ2-1
d_gene: .
v_gene: TRBV6-1
abundance: many
len: 11

CDR3aa: CASRAGQAVPQYF
CDR3nt: TGTGCCAGCAGAGCGGGACAGGCCGTGCCCCAGTACTTC
j_gene: TRBJ2-5
d_gene: .
v_gene: TRBV5-4
abundance: .
len: 13

CDR3aa: CASSVANTGELFF
CDR3nt: TGTGCCAGCAGCGTCGCGAACACCGGGGAGCTGTTTTTT
j_gene: TRBJ2-2
d_gene: .
v_gene: TRBV6-2/TRBV6-3
abundance: many
len: 13

CDR3aa: CASSPGTSERPSEQFF
CDR3nt: TGTGCCAGCAGCCCGGGGACTAGCGAGAGGCCCAGTGAGCAGTTCTTC
j_gene: TRBJ2-1
d_gene: TRBD2
v_gene: TRBV7-2
abundance: .
len: 16

CDR3aa: CASSLVPGANSPLHF
CDR3nt: TGCGCCAGCAGCTTGGTTCCGGGGGCGAATTCACCCCTCCACTTT
j_gene: TRBJ1-6
d_gene: .
v_gene: TRBV5-1
abundance: few
len: 15

CDR3aa: CSTRLFNQETQYF
CDR3nt: TGCAGTACCCGCCTTTTTAACCAAGAGACCCAGTACTTC
j_gene: TRBJ2-5
d_gene: .
v_gene: TRBV20-1
abundance: many
len: 13